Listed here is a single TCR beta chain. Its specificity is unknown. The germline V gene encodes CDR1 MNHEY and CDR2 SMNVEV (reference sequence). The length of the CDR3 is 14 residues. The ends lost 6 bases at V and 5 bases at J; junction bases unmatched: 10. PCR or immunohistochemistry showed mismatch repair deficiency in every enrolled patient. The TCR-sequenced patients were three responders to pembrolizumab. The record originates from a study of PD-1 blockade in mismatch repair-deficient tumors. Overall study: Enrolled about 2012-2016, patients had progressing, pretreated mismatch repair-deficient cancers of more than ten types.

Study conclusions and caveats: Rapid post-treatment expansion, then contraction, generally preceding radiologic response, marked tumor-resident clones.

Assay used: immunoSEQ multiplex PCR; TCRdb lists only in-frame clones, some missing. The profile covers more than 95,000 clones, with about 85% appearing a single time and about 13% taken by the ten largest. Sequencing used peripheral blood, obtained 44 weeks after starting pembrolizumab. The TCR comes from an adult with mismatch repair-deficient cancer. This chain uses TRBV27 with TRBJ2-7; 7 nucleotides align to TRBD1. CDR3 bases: TGTGCCAGCAGCCCTCGACAGGGTATCCACGAGCAGTACTTC. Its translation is CASSPRQGIHEQYF.